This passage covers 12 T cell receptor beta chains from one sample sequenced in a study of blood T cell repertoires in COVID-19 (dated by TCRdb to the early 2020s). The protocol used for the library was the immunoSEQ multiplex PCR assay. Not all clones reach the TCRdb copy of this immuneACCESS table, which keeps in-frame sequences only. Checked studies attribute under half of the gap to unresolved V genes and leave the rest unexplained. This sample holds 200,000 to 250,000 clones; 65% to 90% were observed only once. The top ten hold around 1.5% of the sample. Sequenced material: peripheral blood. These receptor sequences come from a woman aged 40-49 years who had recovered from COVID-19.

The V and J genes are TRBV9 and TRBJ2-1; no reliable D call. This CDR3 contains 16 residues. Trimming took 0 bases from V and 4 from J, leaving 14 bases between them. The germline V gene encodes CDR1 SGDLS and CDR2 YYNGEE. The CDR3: CASSVEARQQYNEQFF. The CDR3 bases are TGTGCCAGCAGCGTAGAGGCCAGACAACAATACAATGAGCAGTTCTTC.

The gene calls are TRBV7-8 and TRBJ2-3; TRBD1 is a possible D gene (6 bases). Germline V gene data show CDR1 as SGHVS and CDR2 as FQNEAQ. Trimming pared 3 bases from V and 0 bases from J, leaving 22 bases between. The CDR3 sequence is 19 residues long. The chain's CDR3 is CASSFPDSERTASTDTQYF. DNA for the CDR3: TGTGCCAGCAGCTTCCCGGACAGTGAGCGGACCGCTAGCACAGATACGCAGTATTTT.

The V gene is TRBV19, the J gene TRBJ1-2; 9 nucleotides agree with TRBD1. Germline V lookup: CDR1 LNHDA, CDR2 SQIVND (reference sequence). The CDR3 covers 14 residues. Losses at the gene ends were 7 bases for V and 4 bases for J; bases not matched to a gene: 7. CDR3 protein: CASTGQGNVYGYTF. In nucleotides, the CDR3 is TGTGCCAGTACCGGACAGGGGAACGTCTATGGCTACACCTTC.

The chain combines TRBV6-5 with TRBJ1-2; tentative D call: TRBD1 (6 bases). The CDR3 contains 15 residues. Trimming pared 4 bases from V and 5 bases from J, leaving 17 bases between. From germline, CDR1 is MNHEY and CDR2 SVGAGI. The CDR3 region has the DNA TGTGCCAGCAGTTTGGCAGGACAGCGAGATTATGGCTACACCTTC. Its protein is CASSLAGQRDYGYTF.

CDR3: CASSTRGSNQPQHF. The CDR3, as DNA: TGTGCCAGCAGCACCAGGGGGAGCAATCAGCCCCAGCATTTT. The rearrangement links TRBV5-6 to TRBJ1-5; 7 bases match TRBD1. J gave up 1 base and V 4 bases, and 2 bases lay outside the gene matches. This CDR3 comprises 14 residues. CDR1 and CDR2 from the germline V gene are SGHDT and YYEEEE.

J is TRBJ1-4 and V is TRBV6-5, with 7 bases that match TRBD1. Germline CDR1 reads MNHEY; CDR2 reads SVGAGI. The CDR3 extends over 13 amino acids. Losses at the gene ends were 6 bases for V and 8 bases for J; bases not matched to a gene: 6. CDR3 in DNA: TGTGCCAGCAGGGGGACAGCATTAGAAAAACTGTTTTTT. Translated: CASRGTALEKLFF.

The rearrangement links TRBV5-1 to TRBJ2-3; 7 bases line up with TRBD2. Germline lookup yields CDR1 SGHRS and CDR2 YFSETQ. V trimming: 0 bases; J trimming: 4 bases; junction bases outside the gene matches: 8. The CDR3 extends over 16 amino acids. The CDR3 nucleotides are TGCGCCAGCAGCTTGGAGGACCTAGGGAGGGCAGATACGCAGTATTTT. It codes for CASSLEDLGRADTQYF.

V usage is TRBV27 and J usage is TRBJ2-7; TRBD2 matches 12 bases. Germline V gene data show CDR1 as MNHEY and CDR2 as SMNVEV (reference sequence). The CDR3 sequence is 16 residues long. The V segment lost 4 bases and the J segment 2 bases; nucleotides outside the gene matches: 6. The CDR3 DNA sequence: TGTGCCAGCAGTTCATTACTAGCGGGGGGACCCTACGAGCAGTACTTC. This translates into CASSSLLAGGPYEQYF.

The CDR3 spells CASSLAAGPRDSNQPQHF. The CDR3 region has the DNA TGTGCCAGCAGCTTGGCGGCAGGCCCTCGGGATAGCAATCAGCCCCAGCATTTT. This rearrangement joins TRBV5-5 to TRBJ1-5; D remains ambiguous. The CDR3 has 18 amino acids. V was shortened by 0 bases and J by 0 bases, with 16 bases between the two germline ends. The germline V gene encodes CDR1 SGHKS and CDR2 YYEKEE (reference sequence). The whole variable domain, filled in from reference TRBV5-5 and TRBJ1-5, reads DAGVTQSPTHLIKTRGQQVTLRCSPISGHKSVSWYQQVLGQGPQFIFQYYEKEERGRGNFPDRFSARQFPNYSSELNVNALLLGDSALYLCASSLAAGPRDSNQPQHFGDGTRLSIL.

The CDR3 nucleotides are TGTGCCAGCAGTTTATCTCCTCCCAACCGGGGGAGAAATGAGCAGTTCTTC. Its protein is CASSLSPPNRGRNEQFF. The chain has TRBV27 and TRBJ2-1; D perhaps matches TRBD2 (6 bases). CDR1 and CDR2 from the germline V gene are MNHEY and SMNVEV (reference sequence). The CDR3 is 17 amino acids. The V gene lost 0 bases and the J gene lost 7 bases, with 19 bases spanning the gap.

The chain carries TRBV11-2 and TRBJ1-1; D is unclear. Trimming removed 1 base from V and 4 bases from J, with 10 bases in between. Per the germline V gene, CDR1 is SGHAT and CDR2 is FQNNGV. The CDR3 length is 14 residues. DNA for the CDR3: TGTGCCAGCAGCTTAGTTCGCGTGAGCACTGAAGCTTTCTTT. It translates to CASSLVRVSTEAFF.

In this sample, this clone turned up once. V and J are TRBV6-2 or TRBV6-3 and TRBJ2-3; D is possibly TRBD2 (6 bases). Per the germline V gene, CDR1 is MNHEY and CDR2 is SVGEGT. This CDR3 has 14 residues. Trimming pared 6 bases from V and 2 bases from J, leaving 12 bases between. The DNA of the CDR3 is TGTGCCAGCAGGCCTGCGGGAATCACAGATACGCAGTATTTT. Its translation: CASRPAGITDTQYF.